The 12 T cell receptor beta chains given below trace back to one sample, sequenced in a study of cytomegalovirus exposure and HLA in healthy donors. In the PCR, 60 Vbeta and 13 Jbeta primers were used. Clones were read by immunoSEQ multiplex PCR, and TCRdb kept only the in-frame ones, dropping some. The sample carries around 72,000 clones, 70% to 80% recorded once. Material for sequencing was PBMCs. The receptors stem from a man aged 45-60 years in good health and CMV-seronegative.

The chain links TRBV30 to TRBJ2-3; 15 bases are shared with TRBD2. The CDR3 sequence is 17 residues long. V gave up 0 bases and J gave up 8 bases; unmatched junction bases: 9. Germline CDR1 is GTSNPN and CDR2 is SVGIG (reference sequence). CDR3 in DNA: TGTGCCTGGAGTGTACACCGGACTAGCGGGAGGGGGAGTACGCAGTATTTT. Translating gives CAWSVHRTSGRGSTQYF. Supplemented by reference TRBV30 and TRBJ2-3, the full variable domain reads SQTIHQWPATLVQPVGSPLSLECTVEGTSNPNLYWYRQAAGRGLQLLFYSVGIGQISSEVPQNLSASRPQDRQFILSSKKLLLSDSGFYLCAWSVHRTSGRGSTQYFGPGTRLTVL.

As for this clone: One end of the junction fails to match germline, which may point to a read error. The chain combines TRBV7-7 with TRBJ2-1, with D possibly being TRBD2 (5 bases). Germline CDR1 reads SSHAT; CDR2 reads FNYEAQ (reference sequence). This CDR3 region has 19 residues. The CDR3: CASSLVLSGTGSSYNEQFF. The DNA of the CDR3 is TGTGCTAGCAGCTTAGTCCTTTCGGGTACGGGGAGCTCCTACAATGAGCAGTTCTTC.

The CDR3 DNA sequence: TGTGCCAGCAGCGATCCTAACTTCCGGGAAGGCTACACCTTC. It yields the protein CASSDPNFREGYTF. J is TRBJ1-2 and V is TRBV5-4, with D unresolved. The germline V gene encodes CDR1 SGHNT and CDR2 YYREEE (reference sequence). This CDR3 has 14 residues. The V and J ends lost 4 bases and 8 bases respectively, with 18 bases between them.

J is TRBJ2-2 and V is TRBV7-2; D is undetermined. The CDR3 is 13 residues long. Trimming left V 4 bases short and J 5 bases short, with 8 bases between. Germline assignment: CDR1 SGHTA and CDR2 FQGNSA. The CDR3 nucleotides are TGTGCCAGCAGCTCGGGTTTTACCGGGGAGCTGTTTTTT. It specifies CASSSGFTGELFF.

This chain links TRBV5-5 with TRBJ1-1; D perhaps matches TRBD1 (6 bases). V gave up 0 bases and J gave up 1 base, with 13 bases separating them. The germline gives CDR1 SGHKS, CDR2 YYEKEE (reference sequence). CDR3 length: 16 amino acids. CDR3 sequence: CASSLEAGEGNTEAFF. The CDR3 DNA sequence: TGTGCCAGCAGCTTGGAGGCAGGGGAAGGGAACACTGAAGCTTTCTTT.

The genes are TRBV28 and TRBJ2-1, with 10 bases matching TRBD2. This CDR3 is 15 amino acids long. Trimming cost V 7 bases and J 10 bases; bases outside gene matches: 13. The V gene's germline CDR1 is MDHEN and CDR2 SYDVKM. CDR3 in DNA: TGTGCCAGCATCACCAGCGGGGGGGCCTTCGGGGAGCAGTTCTTC. Amino acid sequence: CASITSGGAFGEQFF.

As regards this clone: Within the sample, other DNA sequences also encode this same CDR3. CDR3 region: CASSLGGAGGEAFF. The CDR3 nucleotides read TGTGCCAGCAGTTTGGGGGGGGCTGGTGGTGAAGCTTTCTTT. The chain is built from TRBV28 and TRBJ1-1; D perhaps matches TRBD1 (6 bases). Germline loops: CDR1 MDHEN, CDR2 SYDVKM. CDR3 size: 14 residues. Trimming removed 3 bases at V and 7 bases at J, with 15 bases between.

This clone turned up a few times. This chain joins TRBV19 and TRBJ1-4; D is possibly TRBD1 (6 bases). CDR3 length: 17 amino acids. The germline V gene has CDR1 LNHDA and CDR2 SQIVND (reference sequence). The ends were cut back, 8 bases at V and 5 bases at J, with 24 bases in the middle. The CDR3 region has the DNA TGTGCCAGTCCAGGGGTTAGGGGAGTTTTGGGGAATGAAAAACTGTTTTTT. Amino acids: CASPGVRGVLGNEKLFF.

This clone was detected only once. The chain joins TRBV7-9 to TRBJ1-1; D gene unclear. The CDR3 extends over 11 amino acids. V was cut by 11 bases and J by 5 bases, with 12 bases left in between. Germline CDR1 SEHNR, CDR2 FQNEAQ (reference sequence). The chain's CDR3 is CAGRRITEAFF. Here the CDR3 DNA reads TGTGCCGGTAGGAGGATTACTGAAGCTTTCTTT.

The J gene is TRBJ1-3, the V gene TRBV7-8; D gene unclear. The V and J ends lost 5 bases and 1 base respectively, with 12 bases between them. Germline loops: CDR1 SGHVS, CDR2 FQNEAQ. CDR3 size: 15 residues. The chain's CDR3 is CASSVISGSGNTIYF. The CDR3 DNA is TGTGCCAGCAGCGTTATTTCGGGTTCTGGAAACACCATATATTTT.

The gene calls are TRBV28 and TRBJ1-2; D ambiguous. CDR1 is MDHEN, CDR2 SYDVKM, per germline. The V gene lost 5 bases and the J gene lost 5 bases, with 9 bases spanning the gap. CDR3 length equals 12 residues. The CDR3 loop reads CASSPLRYGYTF. DNA of the CDR3: TGTGCCAGCAGTCCCCTGAGGTATGGCTACACCTTC.

This chain connects TRBV19 to TRBJ1-1; no firm D call. V shed 6 bases and J shed 0 bases, with 11 bases lying between them. The CDR3 spans 14 residues. From germline, CDR1 is LNHDA and CDR2 SQIVND (reference sequence). CDR3 loop: CASSFEGMNTEAFF. For the CDR3, the DNA is TGTGCCAGTAGCTTTGAGGGTATGAACACTGAAGCTTTCTTT.